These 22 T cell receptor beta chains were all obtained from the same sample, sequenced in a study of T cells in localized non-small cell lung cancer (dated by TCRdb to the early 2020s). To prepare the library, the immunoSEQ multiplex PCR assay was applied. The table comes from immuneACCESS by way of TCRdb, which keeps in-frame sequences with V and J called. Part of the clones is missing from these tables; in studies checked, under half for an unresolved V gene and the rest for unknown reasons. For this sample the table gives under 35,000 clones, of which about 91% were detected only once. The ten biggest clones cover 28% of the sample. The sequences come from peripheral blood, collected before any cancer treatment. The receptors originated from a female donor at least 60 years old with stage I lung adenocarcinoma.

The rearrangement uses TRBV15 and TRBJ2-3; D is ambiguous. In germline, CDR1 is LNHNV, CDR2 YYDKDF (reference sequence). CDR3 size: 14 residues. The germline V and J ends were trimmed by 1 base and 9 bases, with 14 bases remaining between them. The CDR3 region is CATSRVGAAKTQYF. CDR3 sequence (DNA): TGTGCCACCAGCAGAGTTGGCGCGGCCAAGACGCAGTATTTT.

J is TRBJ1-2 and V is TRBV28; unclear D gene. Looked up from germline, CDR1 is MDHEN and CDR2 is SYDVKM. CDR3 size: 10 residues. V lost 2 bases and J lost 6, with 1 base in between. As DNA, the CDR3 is TGTGCCAGCAGTTTAGATGGCTACACCTTC. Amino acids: CASSLDGYTF.

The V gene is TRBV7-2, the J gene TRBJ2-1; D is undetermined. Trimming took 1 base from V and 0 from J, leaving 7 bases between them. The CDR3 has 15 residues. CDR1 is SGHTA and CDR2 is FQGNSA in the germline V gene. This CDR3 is CASSLVRSSYNEQFF. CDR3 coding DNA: TGTGCCAGCAGCTTAGTCCGGAGCTCCTACAATGAGCAGTTCTTC.

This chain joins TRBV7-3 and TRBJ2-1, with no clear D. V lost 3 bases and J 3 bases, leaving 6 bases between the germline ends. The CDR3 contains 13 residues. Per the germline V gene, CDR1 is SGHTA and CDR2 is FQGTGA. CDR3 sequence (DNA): TGTGCCAGCAGCTTCGCAGGCTACAATGAGCAGTTCTTC. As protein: CASSFAGYNEQFF.

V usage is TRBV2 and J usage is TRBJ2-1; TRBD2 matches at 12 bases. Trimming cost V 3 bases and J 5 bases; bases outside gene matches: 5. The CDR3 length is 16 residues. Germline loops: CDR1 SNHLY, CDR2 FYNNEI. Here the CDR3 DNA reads TGTGCCAGCAGTGATTTGTGGACTAGCGGGAACAATGAGCAGTTCTTC. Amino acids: CASSDLWTSGNNEQFF. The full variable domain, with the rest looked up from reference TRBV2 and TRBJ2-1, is EPEVTQTPSHQVTQMGQEVILRCVPISNHLYFYWYRQILGQKVEFLVSFYNNEISEKSEIFDDQFSVERPDGSNFTLKIRSTKLEDSAMYFCASSDLWTSGNNEQFFGPGTRLTVL.

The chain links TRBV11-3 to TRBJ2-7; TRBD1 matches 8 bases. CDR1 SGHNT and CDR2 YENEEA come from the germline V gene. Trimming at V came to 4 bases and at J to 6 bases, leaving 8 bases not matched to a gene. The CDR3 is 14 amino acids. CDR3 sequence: CASSSRQGSGEQYF. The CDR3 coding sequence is TGTGCCAGCAGCTCAAGACAGGGGAGCGGCGAGCAGTACTTC.

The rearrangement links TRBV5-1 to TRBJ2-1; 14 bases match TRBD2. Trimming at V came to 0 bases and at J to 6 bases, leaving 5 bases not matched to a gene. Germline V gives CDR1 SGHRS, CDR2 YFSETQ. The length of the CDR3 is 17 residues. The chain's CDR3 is CASSLEAGLAGVNEQFF. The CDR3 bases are TGCGCCAGCAGCTTGGAGGCGGGACTAGCGGGGGTCAATGAGCAGTTCTTC.

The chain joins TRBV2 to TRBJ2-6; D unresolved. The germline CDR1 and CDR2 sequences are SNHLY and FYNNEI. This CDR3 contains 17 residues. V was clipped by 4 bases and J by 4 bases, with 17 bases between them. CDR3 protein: CASSGAETRKGANVLTF. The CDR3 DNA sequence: TGTGCCAGCAGTGGAGCAGAGACCCGTAAGGGGGCCAACGTCCTGACTTTC. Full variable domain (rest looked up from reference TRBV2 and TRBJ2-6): EPEVTQTPSHQVTQMGQEVILRCVPISNHLYFYWYRQILGQKVEFLVSFYNNEISEKSEIFDDQFSVERPDGSNFTLKIRSTKLEDSAMYFCASSGAETRKGANVLTFGAGSRLTVL.

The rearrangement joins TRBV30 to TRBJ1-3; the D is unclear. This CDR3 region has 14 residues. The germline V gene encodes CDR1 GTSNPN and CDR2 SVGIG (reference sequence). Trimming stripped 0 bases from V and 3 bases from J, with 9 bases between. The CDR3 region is CAWSVAGYGNTIYF. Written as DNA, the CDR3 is TGTGCCTGGAGTGTTGCCGGCTATGGAAACACCATATATTTT.

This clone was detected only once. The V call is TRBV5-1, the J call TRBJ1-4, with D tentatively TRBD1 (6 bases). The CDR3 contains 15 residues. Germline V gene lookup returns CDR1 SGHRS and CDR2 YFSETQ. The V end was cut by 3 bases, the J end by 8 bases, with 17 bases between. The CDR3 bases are TGCGCCAGCAGCTCGGACGGACAGTACCGCGAAAAACTGTTTTTT. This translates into CASSSDGQYREKLFF.

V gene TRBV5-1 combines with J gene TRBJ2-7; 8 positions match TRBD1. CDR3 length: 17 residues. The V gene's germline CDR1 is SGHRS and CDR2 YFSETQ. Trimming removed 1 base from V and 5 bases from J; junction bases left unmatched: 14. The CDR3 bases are TGCGCCAGCAGCTTGTATCCTACGGGACAGGCAAATAACGAGCAGTACTTC. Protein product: CASSLYPTGQANNEQYF.

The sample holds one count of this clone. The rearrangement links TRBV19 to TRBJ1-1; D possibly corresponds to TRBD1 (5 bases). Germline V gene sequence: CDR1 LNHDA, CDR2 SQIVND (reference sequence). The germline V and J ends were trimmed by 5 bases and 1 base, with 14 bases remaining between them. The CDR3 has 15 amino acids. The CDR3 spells CASSPSLTGNTEAFF. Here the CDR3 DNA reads TGTGCCAGTAGTCCCTCCCTCACAGGGAACACTGAAGCTTTCTTT.

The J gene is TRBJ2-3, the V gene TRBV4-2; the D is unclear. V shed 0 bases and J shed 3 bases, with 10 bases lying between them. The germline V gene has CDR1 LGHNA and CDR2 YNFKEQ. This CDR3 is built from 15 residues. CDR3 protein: CASSQDPSLTDTQYF. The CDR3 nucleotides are TGTGCCAGCAGCCAAGATCCTAGTTTGACAGATACGCAGTATTTT.

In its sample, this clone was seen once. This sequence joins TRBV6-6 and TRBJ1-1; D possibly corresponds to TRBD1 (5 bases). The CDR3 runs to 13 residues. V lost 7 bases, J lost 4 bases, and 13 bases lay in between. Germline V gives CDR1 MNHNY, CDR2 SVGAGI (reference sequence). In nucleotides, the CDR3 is TGTGCCAGCACTGGGGGGTCGGGCACTGAAGCTTTCTTT. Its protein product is CASTGGSGTEAFF.

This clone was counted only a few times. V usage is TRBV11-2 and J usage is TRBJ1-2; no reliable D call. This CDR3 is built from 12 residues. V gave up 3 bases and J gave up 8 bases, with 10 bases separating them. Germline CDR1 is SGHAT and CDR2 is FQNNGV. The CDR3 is CASSLRSRGYTF. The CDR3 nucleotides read TGTGCCAGCAGCTTGAGAAGTAGAGGCTACACCTTC.

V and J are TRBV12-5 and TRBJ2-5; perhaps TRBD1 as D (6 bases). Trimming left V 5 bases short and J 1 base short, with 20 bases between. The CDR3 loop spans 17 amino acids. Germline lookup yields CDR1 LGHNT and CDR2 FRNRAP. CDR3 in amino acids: CASGLGTLQGIQETQYF. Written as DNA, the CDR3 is TGTGCTAGTGGTCTAGGGACACTTCAGGGCATCCAAGAGACCCAGTACTTC.

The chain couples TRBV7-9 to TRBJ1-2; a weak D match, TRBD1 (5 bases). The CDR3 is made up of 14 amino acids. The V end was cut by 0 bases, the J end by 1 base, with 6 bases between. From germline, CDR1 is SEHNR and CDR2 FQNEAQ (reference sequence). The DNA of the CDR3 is TGTGCCAGCAGCTTAGCGGACAATAACTATGGCTACACCTTC. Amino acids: CASSLADNNYGYTF.

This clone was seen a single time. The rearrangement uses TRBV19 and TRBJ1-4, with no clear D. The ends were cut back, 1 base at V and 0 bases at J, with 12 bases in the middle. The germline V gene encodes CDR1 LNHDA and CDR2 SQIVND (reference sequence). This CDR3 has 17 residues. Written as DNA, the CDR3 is TGTGCCAGTAGTATAGGAGGGCCGGGGACAACTAATGAAAAACTGTTTTTT. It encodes CASSIGGPGTTNEKLFF.

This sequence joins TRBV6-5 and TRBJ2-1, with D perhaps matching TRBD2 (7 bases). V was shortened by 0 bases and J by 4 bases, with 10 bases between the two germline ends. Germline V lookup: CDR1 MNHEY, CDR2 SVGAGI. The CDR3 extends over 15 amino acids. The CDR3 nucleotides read TGTGCCAGCAGTTACTCGGGGGGGCTATACAATGAGCAGTTCTTC. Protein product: CASSYSGGLYNEQFF.

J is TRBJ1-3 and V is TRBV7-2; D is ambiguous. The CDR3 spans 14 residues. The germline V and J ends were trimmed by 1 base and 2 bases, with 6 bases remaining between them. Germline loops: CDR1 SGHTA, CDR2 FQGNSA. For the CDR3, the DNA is TGTGCCAGCAGCTTAGGAGAAGCTGGAAACACCATATATTTT. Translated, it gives CASSLGEAGNTIYF.

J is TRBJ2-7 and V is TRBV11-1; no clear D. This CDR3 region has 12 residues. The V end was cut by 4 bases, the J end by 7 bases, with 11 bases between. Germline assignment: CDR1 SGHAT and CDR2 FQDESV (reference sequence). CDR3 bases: TGTGCCAGCAGCTCCCCGGTATTGGAGCAGTACTTC. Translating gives CASSSPVLEQYF. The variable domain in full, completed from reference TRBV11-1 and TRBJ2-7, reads EAEVAQSPRYKITEKSQAVAFWCDPISGHATLYWYRQILGQGPELLVQFQDESVVDDSQLPKDRFSAERLKGVDSTLKIQPAELGDSAMYLCASSSPVLEQYFGPGTRLTVT.

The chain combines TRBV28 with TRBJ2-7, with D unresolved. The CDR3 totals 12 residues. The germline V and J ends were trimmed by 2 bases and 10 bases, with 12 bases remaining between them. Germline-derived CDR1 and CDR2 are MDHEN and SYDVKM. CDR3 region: CASSLLLDGQYF. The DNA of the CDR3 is TGTGCCAGCAGTTTACTTTTGGACGGACAGTACTTC.